Included here is one T cell receptor beta chain sequence, with context. The antigen it binds to is not known. Qualities for individual bases were not recorded, and no much larger clone is one base off. The data stem from a study of blood T cell repertoires in COVID-19 (TCRdb year 2020). Looking at the study overall: Collaborator samples came from the United States, Italy and Spain and covered acute and convalescent phases of COVID-19. Deeply sampled blood TCRbeta repertoires from subjects exposed to, actively infected with, or recovered from COVID-19 were included in the dataset. The repertoires were made available in a free public database intended to serve as a resource for research on the immune response to SARS-CoV-2. Samples were obtained from the ongoing ImmuneRACE study (first 160 participants) and from roughly 1,300 subjects provided by 6 global collaborators. Sample metadata almost always included a de-identified subject ID, COVID-19 status, age in years and sex. HLA class I and class II types, where available, came from metadata supplied by the sample provider rather than from assay-based typing. The material from the prospective study consisted of cDNA or gDNA derived from T cells, B-cell-depleted T cells, or PBMCs. General findings and caveats noted by the study authors: Clinical and demographic metadata were provided uncurated, with the amount varying by source and participant.

The germline V gene (reference sequence) specifies SGHAT as CDR1 and FQDESV as CDR2. A distance of 11 bases separates the germline ends of V and J, which lose 1 base and 1 base respectively. The CDR3 goes from the cysteine to the phenylalanine over 16 residues. This entry keeps only the CDR3 DNA: 48 bases, framed from base 1. Whole blood was collected in K2EDTA tubes by collaborating institutions according to the institutions' own protocols. For TCRbeta analysis, collaborators shipped samples as frozen whole blood, isolated PBMCs, or DNA extracted from either of those sample types. The immunoSEQ Assay, a bias-controlled multiplex PCR, was used to amplify TCRbeta CDR3 regions from genomic DNA. The paper's data handling went like this. The number of nucleated cells in each sample was estimated by amplification of reference gene primers within the assay. Sequence reads were collapsed and filtered to measure the absolute abundance of every unique TCRbeta CDR3 rearrangement. For each sample, productive Simpson clonality was calculated by taking the square root of Simpson's diversity index across productive rearrangements. TCRdb retrieved this table from immuneACCESS and kept in-frame rearrangements only. Not all clones are present; in checked studies, unresolved V genes account for under half, and no reason is known for the remainder. V and J calls and clone size follow that table, whereas D and trimming were derived from the DNA. This sample comprises approximately 50,000 clones, approximately 88% of them detected only once. About 15% of the sample is in the top ten clones.

The sequenced sample consisted of peripheral blood. The chain was built from TRBV11-1 and TRBJ2-1, and perhaps TRBD1 as D gene, on 5 matching bases. The sequence was collected from an older man with active COVID-19. The CDR3 corresponds to CASSLVLYRSYNEQFF. The nucleotide sequence is given as TGTGCCAGCAGCTTAGTCTTGTACAGGTCCTACAATGAGCAGTTCTTC.